The following is a T cell receptor (beta chain) sequence with its context. What it binds is unknown. Gene names are mouse gene names. The read finishes 3 residues shy of the CDR3 end, and the germline J gene is used to complete it. This entry comes from a study of CD8+ T cells in alopecia areata. Across the study: Female C3H/HeJ mice aged roughly 7-11 weeks were given skin from C3H/HeJ graft donors, about 6-13 months old, that had spontaneous alopecia.

The study, taken as a whole, reports: TCR sharing across patients was less clear than in mice, possibly HLA-related. Normal skin's resident alphabeta T cells are sequenced alongside lesional scalp T cells. Greater clonality was observed in lesional scalp samples, especially alopecia totalis/universalis, versus normal scalp.

CDR1 and CDR2 from the germline V gene are NNHDY and SYVADS. This CDR3 comprises 16 residues. The trim removed 0 bases at V and 4 bases at J, leaving 4 bases unmatched. Combined cutaneous lymph node cells underwent sorting by CD4, CD8alpha, NKG2D, NKG2ACE and additional markers. Extracted from the samples, RNA was reverse transcribed into cDNA to serve as the sequencing template. Sequenced by immunoSEQ multiplex PCR; TCRdb stores in-frame clones only, minus some. The repertoire yields 250,000 or so clones, none seen only once; the top ten contain 1.2%. This sequence was found in a C3H/HeJ mouse with alopecia areata. The MHC haplotype of this mouse line is H2-k. V and J are TRBV13-3 and TRBJ1-6; TRBD1 agrees at 7 bases. TRBJ1-6 is assigned to the ORF class and has an uncertain function. The sequencing input was CD4+ T cells sorted from a lymph node. CDR3 loop: CASSDEGGGYNSPLYF. The sequenced CDR3 bases are TGTGCCAGCAGTGATGAAGGGGGCGGGTATAATTCGCCC.